This TCR beta chain was recorded in a study of read filtering for tumor transcriptome and immune sequencing. Germline V gene lookup returns CDR1 MNHEY and CDR2 SVGAGI. The V end lost 6 bases, the J end lost 2 bases, and 11 bases lay between the germline ends. The CDR3 contains 14 residues. Regarding the study as a whole: Correlation between methods rose after single-read clonotypes were removed.

Regarding this clonotype: Its target is not known. This clone may be a read error of a much larger clone one base away.

From roughly 390 ng of RNA, a library with molecular barcoded alpha/delta and beta/gamma adaptors was made. MiXCR, applied by TCRdb to the reads, yields one record per CDR3 protein. The sample has around 130,000 distinct CDR3 sequences, around 14% seen once. The chain joins TRBV6-5 to TRBJ2-4; unclear D gene. The sequenced sample was a population of CD138-negative cells sorted from bone marrow. The clonotype comes from a donor aged 40 or over with multiple myeloma. DNA for the CDR3: TGTGCCAGCAGCCTCGAGGAAACCAAAAACATTCAGTACTTC. Its translation is CASSLEETKNIQYF.